This passage covers 27 T cell receptor beta chains from one sample sequenced in a study of blood T cell repertoires in COVID-19. Clones were read by immunoSEQ multiplex PCR, and TCRdb kept only the in-frame ones, dropping some. The sample consists of about 47,000 clones, around 86% of them appearing once. The sample taken for sequencing was peripheral blood. These receptors came from a man in his 70s with active COVID-19.

The rearrangement links TRBV11-2 to TRBJ2-3, with 8 bases fitting TRBD1. With V trimmed by 5 bases and J by 1 base, 17 bases remained unmatched. The CDR3 has 19 amino acids. Germline V gene data show CDR1 as SGHAT and CDR2 as FQNNGV. CDR3 nucleotides: TGTGCCAGCAGCACAAGACCAGGGGGCTCGACCGCCCGCACAGATACGCAGTATTTT. Its translation is CASSTRPGGSTARTDTQYF. The entire variable domain, with the rest obtained from reference TRBV11-2 and TRBJ2-3, is as follows: EAGVAQSPRYKIIEKRQSVAFWCNPISGHATLYWYQQILGQGPKLLIQFQNNGVVDDSQLPKDRFSAERLKGVDSTLKIQPAKLEDSAVYLCASSTRPGGSTARTDTQYFGPGTRLTVL.

The rearrangement links TRBV7-8 to TRBJ1-4; tentatively, D is TRBD1 (5 bases). The CDR3 runs 13 residues. Germline lookup yields CDR1 SGHVS and CDR2 FQNEAQ. Trimming cost V 3 bases and J 8 bases, with 10 bases left between them. CDR3 loop: CASSFGGYEKLFF. The CDR3 region has the DNA TGTGCCAGCAGCTTTGGGGGGTACGAAAAACTGTTTTTT.

The chain carries TRBV2 and TRBJ2-3; D is perhaps TRBD1 (6 bases). The CDR3 is 16 residues long. Germline loops: CDR1 SNHLY, CDR2 FYNNEI. Trimming removed 2 bases from V and 0 bases from J, with 12 bases in between. The CDR3 sequence is CASSEKGTTSTDTQYF. The CDR3 coding sequence is TGTGCCAGCAGTGAAAAAGGGACAACTAGCACAGATACGCAGTATTTT.

V is TRBV6-2 or TRBV6-3 and J is TRBJ2-3, with 11 bases lining up with TRBD2. Germline CDR1 is MNHEY and CDR2 is SVGEGT. J was trimmed by 5 bases and V by 4 bases; bases with no gene match: 11. This CDR3 region has 17 residues. The CDR3 loop reads CASSSAKVAGGGDTQYF. CDR3 nucleotides: TGTGCCAGCAGTTCCGCAAAGGTAGCGGGGGGGGGAGATACGCAGTATTTT.

The chain employs TRBV5-1 and TRBJ2-7; TRBD2 aligns across 8 bases. Germline V gene lookup returns CDR1 SGHRS and CDR2 YFSETQ. V trimming: 1 base; J trimming: 2 bases; junction bases outside the gene matches: 8. The CDR3 covers 16 residues. The CDR3 nucleotides are TGCGCCAGCAGCTTGCGGGGACTAGGACCCACCTACGAGCAGTACTTC. Translated: CASSLRGLGPTYEQYF.

The DNA of the CDR3 is TGTGCCAGCCTAACCCCCAGCAGGGAGGGCACTGAAGCTTTCTTT. Residues: CASLTPSREGTEAFF. V is TRBV7-8 and J is TRBJ1-1; D is possibly TRBD1 (5 bases). This CDR3 region has 15 residues. CDR1 SGHVS and CDR2 FQNEAQ come from the germline V gene. V lost 8 bases, J lost 4 bases, and 20 bases lay in between.

The rearrangement uses TRBV5-1 and TRBJ2-7, with TRBD1 matching over 8 bases. The germline CDR1 and CDR2 sequences are SGHRS and YFSETQ. This CDR3 has 15 residues. The junction had 9 bases not matched to a gene; V was cut back by 5 bases and J by 2 bases. Written as DNA, the CDR3 is TGCGCCAGCAGATGGGGACAGGTAACAACCTACGAGCAGTACTTC. Protein product: CASRWGQVTTYEQYF.

The gene calls are TRBV19 and TRBJ1-1; perhaps TRBD1 as D (6 bases). The CDR3 has 16 amino acids. CDR1 and CDR2 from the germline V gene are LNHDA and SQIVND (reference sequence). Trimming left V 0 bases short and J 3 bases short, with 14 bases between. The CDR3 bases are TGTGCCAGTAGTATAGACCCCACAGGGAGGGACACTGAAGCTTTCTTT. Protein sequence: CASSIDPTGRDTEAFF.

The V call is TRBV2, the J call TRBJ2-1; D is possibly TRBD2 (6 bases). The CDR3 spans 17 residues. The germline CDR1 and CDR2 sequences are SNHLY and FYNNEI. The ends were cut back, 3 bases at V and 6 bases at J, with 21 bases in the middle. CDR3 loop: CASSDPWGVPFGNEQFF. CDR3 DNA: TGTGCCAGCAGTGATCCCTGGGGGGTCCCCTTCGGCAATGAGCAGTTCTTC.

The gene calls are TRBV2 and TRBJ2-7, with D possibly matching TRBD1 (6 bases). Trimming removed 4 bases at V and 3 bases at J, with 13 bases between. Germline lookup yields CDR1 SNHLY and CDR2 FYNNEI. The CDR3 totals 14 residues. CDR3 nucleotides: TGTGCCAGCAGTGTATCAGGGGTCGGCTACGAGCAGTACTTC. Its protein is CASSVSGVGYEQYF.

The chain has TRBV11-2 and TRBJ1-1, with TRBD1 matching 7 bases. CDR1 SGHAT and CDR2 FQNNGV come from the germline V gene. The length of the CDR3 is 16 residues. Trimming took 5 bases from V and 0 from J; bases not matched to a gene: 9. The CDR3 DNA follows: TGTGCCAGCAGCCTTTTAACCGACAGGGTGAACACTGAAGCTTTCTTT. It is translated as CASSLLTDRVNTEAFF.

Written as DNA, the CDR3 is TGTGCCAGTAGCCCTGAGGGGGCCACTGAAGCTTTCTTT. Amino acids: CASSPEGATEAFF. The chain carries TRBV19 and TRBJ1-1; TRBD1 agrees at 7 bases. Trimming cost V 6 bases and J 4 bases; bases outside gene matches: 5. Germline CDR1 and CDR2: LNHDA and SQIVND (reference sequence). CDR3 length: 13 residues.

The V gene is TRBV7-6, the J gene TRBJ2-7; D is possibly TRBD1 (6 bases). Trimming took off 5 bases at V and 3 bases at J, with 17 bases between the two ends. This CDR3 is 15 amino acids long. Germline V gene lookup returns CDR1 SGHVS and CDR2 FNYEAQ. In DNA, the CDR3 is TGTGCCAGCAGCCAGCGACCGGACAGAAACTACGAGCAGTACTTC. Its translation: CASSQRPDRNYEQYF. Variable domain in full (rest from reference TRBV7-6 and TRBJ2-7): GAGVSQSPRYKVTKRGQDVALRCDPISGHVSLYWYRQALGQGPEFLTYFNYEAQQDKSGLPNDRFSAERPEGSISTLTIQRTEQRDSAMYRCASSQRPDRNYEQYFGPGTRLTVT.

This chain joins TRBV6-2 or TRBV6-3 and TRBJ1-1; D is unresolved. Between the trimmed V and J ends, which lost 0 bases and 5 bases, there was a span of 16 bases. Per germline, CDR1 MNHEY and CDR2 SVGEGT. There are 16 residues in the CDR3. CDR3 DNA sequence: TGTGCCAGCAGTTACTCTTTCTCCAGGTTTTGGACTGAAGCTTTCTTT. The encoded protein is CASSYSFSRFWTEAFF.

J is TRBJ2-5 and V is TRBV24-1, with unresolved D. V was shortened by 4 bases and J by 0 bases, with 5 bases between the two germline ends. Germline values: CDR1 KGHDR, CDR2 SFDVKD. The CDR3 contains 13 residues. CDR3 nucleotide sequence: TGTGCCACCAGTGACCCTAACCAAGAGACCCAGTACTTC. As protein: CATSDPNQETQYF.

V gene TRBV10-2 combines with J gene TRBJ2-5; maybe TRBD2 (6 bases). The CDR3 runs to 14 residues. Per the germline V gene, CDR1 is WSHSY and CDR2 is SAAADI. Trimming pared 3 bases from V and 0 bases from J, leaving 8 bases between. CDR3 sequence (DNA): TGCGCCAGCAGTGAAGCGGGCCACCAAGAGACCCAGTACTTC. Translating gives CASSEAGHQETQYF.

The chain joins TRBV7-2 to TRBJ2-2; D gene uncertain. There are 14 residues in the CDR3. V lost 1 base and J lost 1, with 4 bases in between. Germline loops: CDR1 SGHTA, CDR2 FQGNSA. The CDR3, as DNA: TGTGCCAGCAGCTTAGTCATGAACACCGGGGAGCTGTTTTTT. As protein: CASSLVMNTGELFF. Complete variable domain (other parts from reference TRBV7-2 and TRBJ2-2): GAGVSQSPSNKVTEKGKDVELRCDPISGHTALYWYRQSLGQGLEFLIYFQGNSAPDKSGLPSDRFSAERTGGSVSTLTIQRTQQEDSAVYLCASSLVMNTGELFFGEGSRLTVL.

V gene TRBV23-1 combines with J gene TRBJ1-5; tentatively, D is TRBD1 (5 bases). TRBV23-1 is recorded as an ORF, its role being uncertain. The V gene lost 7 bases and the J gene lost 4 bases, with 14 bases spanning the gap. The CDR3 contains 14 residues. The chain's CDR3 is CASTAGTENQPQHF. For the CDR3, the DNA is TGCGCCAGCACAGCCGGGACTGAAAATCAGCCCCAGCATTTT.

This chain links TRBV25-1 with TRBJ1-2, with TRBD1 identical over 8 bases. The CDR3 runs to 13 residues. The V and J ends lost 6 bases and 4 bases, in that order; junction bases with no gene match: 4. Germline assignment: CDR1 MGHDK and CDR2 SYGVNS. The CDR3: CASRQGASYGYTF. The CDR3 nucleotides read TGTGCCAGCAGGCAGGGGGCCTCCTATGGCTACACCTTC.

The J gene is TRBJ2-1, the V gene TRBV5-4, with 7 bases aligning to TRBD1. V lost 4 bases and J lost 5; bases outside the gene matches: 12. Germline V CDR1 and CDR2: SGHNT, YYREEE (reference sequence). CDR3 length: 16 amino acids. CDR3 region: CASSNLQGIPHNEQFF. CDR3 DNA: TGTGCCAGCAGCAACTTACAGGGGATTCCACACAATGAGCAGTTCTTC.

In DNA form, the CDR3 reads TGTGCCAGCAGCTTGAGATCGGACAGGGAAGAGACCCAGTACTTC. Protein: CASSLRSDREETQYF. This chain joins TRBV7-6 and TRBJ2-5, with 8 bases identical to TRBD1. Unmatched junction bases numbered 6, after V lost 3 bases and J lost 3 bases. This CDR3 contains 15 residues. Germline assignment: CDR1 SGHVS and CDR2 FNYEAQ.

The J gene is TRBJ2-7, the V gene TRBV28; 8 bases match TRBD2. Trimming removed 5 bases from V and 6 bases from J; junction bases left unmatched: 9. This CDR3 region has 14 residues. Germline CDR1 and CDR2: MDHEN and SYDVKM. CDR3 bases: TGTGCCAGCAGTGTGGGACTAGGCGCCTCCGAGCAGTACTTC. This encodes CASSVGLGASEQYF.

CDR3 sequence reads: CASSLDLGHEQFF. The CDR3 region has the DNA TGTGCCAGCAGTCTTGATCTAGGCCATGAGCAGTTCTTC. V gene TRBV2 combines with J gene TRBJ2-1; no firm D call. Trimming stripped 5 bases from V and 8 bases from J, with 13 bases between. Germline lookup yields CDR1 SNHLY and CDR2 FYNNEI. The CDR3 runs 13 residues. The full variable domain, its missing parts supplied by reference TRBV2 and TRBJ2-1, is EPEVTQTPSHQVTQMGQEVILRCVPISNHLYFYWYRQILGQKVEFLVSFYNNEISEKSEIFDDQFSVERPDGSNFTLKIRSTKLEDSAMYFCASSLDLGHEQFFGPGTRLTVL.

The rearrangement uses TRBV6-5 and TRBJ1-5; the D is unclear. V was shortened by 0 bases and J by 0 bases, with 9 bases between the two germline ends. This CDR3 has 16 residues. Germline CDR1 MNHEY, CDR2 SVGAGI. The CDR3 sequence is CASSYSAGYSNQPQHF. Here the CDR3 DNA reads TGTGCCAGCAGTTACTCGGCGGGATATAGCAATCAGCCCCAGCATTTT.

V is TRBV5-1 and J is TRBJ2-1; maybe TRBD1 (5 bases). V dropped 0 bases and J dropped 0 bases, with 7 bases sitting between them. The CDR3 is 15 residues long. Germline values: CDR1 SGHRS, CDR2 YFSETQ. CDR3 amino acids: CASSLEGSSYNEQFF. CDR3 sequence (DNA): TGCGCCAGCAGCTTGGAGGGGTCCTCCTACAATGAGCAGTTCTTC.

The chain uses TRBV7-2 and TRBJ2-1, with a possible D match to TRBD2 (5 bases). This CDR3 has 15 residues. The germline V gene has CDR1 SGHTA and CDR2 FQGNSA. The germline V and J ends were trimmed by 6 bases and 2 bases, with 14 bases remaining between them. CDR3 sequence: CASSLGPGAYNEQFF. Here the CDR3 DNA reads TGTGCCAGCAGTCTAGGCCCCGGGGCCTACAATGAGCAGTTCTTC.

The chain combines TRBV7-8 with TRBJ2-5; no definite D call. Germline CDR1 reads SGHVS; CDR2 reads FQNEAQ. The CDR3 is 14 residues long. Between the trimmed V and J ends, which lost 1 base and 1 base, there was a span of 7 bases. CDR3 region: CASSLGASQETQYF. The CDR3 nucleotides read TGTGCCAGCAGCTTAGGGGCCAGCCAAGAGACCCAGTACTTC.